In its sample, the clone carrying this TCR beta chain was seen a few times. Its cognate antigen is unknown. CDR3 size: 13 residues. CDR1 is GTSNPN and CDR2 is SVGIG in the germline V gene (reference sequence). Trimming removed 4 bases at V and 4 bases at J, with 13 bases between. The table came from immunoSEQ multiplex PCR; TCRdb's copy has only in-frame clones and leaves some out. The repertoire has approximately 4,000 clones, about 17% of them found once; the top ten carry 15% to 20%. The record originates from a study of T cell clonotyping in hematopoietic cell transplantation. General study points: After transplant, recipient diversity fell while pathologically expanded clonotypes grew through day 180. CD4 and CD8 repertoire contributions could not be separated without sorting. Few recipient clonotypes overlapped donors; over 95% were de novo at given depth.

The receptor was derived from a male patient in his 50s who had an allogeneic stem cell transplant from a related donor, so the T cells may come from the graft donor. Some clones in this sample may be carry-over from other donors' samples. J is TRBJ2-5 and V is TRBV30, with D tentatively TRBD1 or TRBD2 (5 bases each). The material was peripheral blood mononuclear cells, obtained 30 days after allogeneic stem cell transplant. The CDR3 protein is CAWTWGFTETQYF. As DNA, the CDR3 is TGTGCCTGGACCTGGGGGTTCACAGAGACCCAGTACTTC.